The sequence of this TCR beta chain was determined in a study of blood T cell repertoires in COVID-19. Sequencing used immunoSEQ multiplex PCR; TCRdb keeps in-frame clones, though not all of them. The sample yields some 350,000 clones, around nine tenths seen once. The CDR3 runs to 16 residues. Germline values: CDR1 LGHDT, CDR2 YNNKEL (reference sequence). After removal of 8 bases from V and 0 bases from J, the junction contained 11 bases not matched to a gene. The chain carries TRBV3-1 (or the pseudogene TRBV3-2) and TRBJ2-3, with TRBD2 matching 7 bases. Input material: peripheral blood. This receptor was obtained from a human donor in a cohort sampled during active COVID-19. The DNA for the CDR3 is TGTGCCAGCGCCCTCGCGGGTAGCGGGAGCACAGATACGCAGTATTTT. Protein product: CASALAGSGSTDTQYF.